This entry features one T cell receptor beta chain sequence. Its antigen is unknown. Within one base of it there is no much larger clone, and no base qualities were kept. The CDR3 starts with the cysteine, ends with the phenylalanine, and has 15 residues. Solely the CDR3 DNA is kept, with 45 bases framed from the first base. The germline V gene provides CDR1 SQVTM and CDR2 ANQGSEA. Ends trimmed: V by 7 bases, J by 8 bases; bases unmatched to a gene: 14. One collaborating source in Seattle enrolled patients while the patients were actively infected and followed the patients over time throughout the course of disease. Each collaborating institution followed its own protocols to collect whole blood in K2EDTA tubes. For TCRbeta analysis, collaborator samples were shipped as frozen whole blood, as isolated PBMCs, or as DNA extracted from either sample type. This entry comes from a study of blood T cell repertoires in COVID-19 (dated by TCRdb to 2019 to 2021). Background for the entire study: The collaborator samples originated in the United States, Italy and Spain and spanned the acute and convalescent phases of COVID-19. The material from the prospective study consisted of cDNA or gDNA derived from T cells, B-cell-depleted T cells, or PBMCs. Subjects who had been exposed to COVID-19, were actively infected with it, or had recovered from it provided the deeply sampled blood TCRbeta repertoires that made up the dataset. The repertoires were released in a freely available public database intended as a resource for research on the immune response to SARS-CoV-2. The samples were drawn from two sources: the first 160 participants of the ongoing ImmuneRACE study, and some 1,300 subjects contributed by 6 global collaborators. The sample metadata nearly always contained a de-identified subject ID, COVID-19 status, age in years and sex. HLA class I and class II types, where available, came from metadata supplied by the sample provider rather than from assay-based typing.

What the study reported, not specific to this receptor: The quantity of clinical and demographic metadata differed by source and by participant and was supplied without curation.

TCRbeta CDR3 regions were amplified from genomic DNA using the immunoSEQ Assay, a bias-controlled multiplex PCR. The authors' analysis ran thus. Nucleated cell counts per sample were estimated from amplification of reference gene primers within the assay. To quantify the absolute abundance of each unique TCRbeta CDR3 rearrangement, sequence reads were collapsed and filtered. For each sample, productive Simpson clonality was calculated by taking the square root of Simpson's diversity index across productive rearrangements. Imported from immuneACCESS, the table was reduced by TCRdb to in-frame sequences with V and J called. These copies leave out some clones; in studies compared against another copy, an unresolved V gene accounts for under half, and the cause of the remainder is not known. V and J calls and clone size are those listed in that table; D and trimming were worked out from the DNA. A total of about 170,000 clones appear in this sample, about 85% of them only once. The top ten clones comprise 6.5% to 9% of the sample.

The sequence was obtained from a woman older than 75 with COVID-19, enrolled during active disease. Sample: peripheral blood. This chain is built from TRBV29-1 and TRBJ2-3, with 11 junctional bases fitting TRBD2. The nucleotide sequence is TGCAGCGCCGATGGACTAGCGGGTCTAGGTGTTACGCAGTATTTT. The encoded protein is CSADGLAGLGVTQYF.